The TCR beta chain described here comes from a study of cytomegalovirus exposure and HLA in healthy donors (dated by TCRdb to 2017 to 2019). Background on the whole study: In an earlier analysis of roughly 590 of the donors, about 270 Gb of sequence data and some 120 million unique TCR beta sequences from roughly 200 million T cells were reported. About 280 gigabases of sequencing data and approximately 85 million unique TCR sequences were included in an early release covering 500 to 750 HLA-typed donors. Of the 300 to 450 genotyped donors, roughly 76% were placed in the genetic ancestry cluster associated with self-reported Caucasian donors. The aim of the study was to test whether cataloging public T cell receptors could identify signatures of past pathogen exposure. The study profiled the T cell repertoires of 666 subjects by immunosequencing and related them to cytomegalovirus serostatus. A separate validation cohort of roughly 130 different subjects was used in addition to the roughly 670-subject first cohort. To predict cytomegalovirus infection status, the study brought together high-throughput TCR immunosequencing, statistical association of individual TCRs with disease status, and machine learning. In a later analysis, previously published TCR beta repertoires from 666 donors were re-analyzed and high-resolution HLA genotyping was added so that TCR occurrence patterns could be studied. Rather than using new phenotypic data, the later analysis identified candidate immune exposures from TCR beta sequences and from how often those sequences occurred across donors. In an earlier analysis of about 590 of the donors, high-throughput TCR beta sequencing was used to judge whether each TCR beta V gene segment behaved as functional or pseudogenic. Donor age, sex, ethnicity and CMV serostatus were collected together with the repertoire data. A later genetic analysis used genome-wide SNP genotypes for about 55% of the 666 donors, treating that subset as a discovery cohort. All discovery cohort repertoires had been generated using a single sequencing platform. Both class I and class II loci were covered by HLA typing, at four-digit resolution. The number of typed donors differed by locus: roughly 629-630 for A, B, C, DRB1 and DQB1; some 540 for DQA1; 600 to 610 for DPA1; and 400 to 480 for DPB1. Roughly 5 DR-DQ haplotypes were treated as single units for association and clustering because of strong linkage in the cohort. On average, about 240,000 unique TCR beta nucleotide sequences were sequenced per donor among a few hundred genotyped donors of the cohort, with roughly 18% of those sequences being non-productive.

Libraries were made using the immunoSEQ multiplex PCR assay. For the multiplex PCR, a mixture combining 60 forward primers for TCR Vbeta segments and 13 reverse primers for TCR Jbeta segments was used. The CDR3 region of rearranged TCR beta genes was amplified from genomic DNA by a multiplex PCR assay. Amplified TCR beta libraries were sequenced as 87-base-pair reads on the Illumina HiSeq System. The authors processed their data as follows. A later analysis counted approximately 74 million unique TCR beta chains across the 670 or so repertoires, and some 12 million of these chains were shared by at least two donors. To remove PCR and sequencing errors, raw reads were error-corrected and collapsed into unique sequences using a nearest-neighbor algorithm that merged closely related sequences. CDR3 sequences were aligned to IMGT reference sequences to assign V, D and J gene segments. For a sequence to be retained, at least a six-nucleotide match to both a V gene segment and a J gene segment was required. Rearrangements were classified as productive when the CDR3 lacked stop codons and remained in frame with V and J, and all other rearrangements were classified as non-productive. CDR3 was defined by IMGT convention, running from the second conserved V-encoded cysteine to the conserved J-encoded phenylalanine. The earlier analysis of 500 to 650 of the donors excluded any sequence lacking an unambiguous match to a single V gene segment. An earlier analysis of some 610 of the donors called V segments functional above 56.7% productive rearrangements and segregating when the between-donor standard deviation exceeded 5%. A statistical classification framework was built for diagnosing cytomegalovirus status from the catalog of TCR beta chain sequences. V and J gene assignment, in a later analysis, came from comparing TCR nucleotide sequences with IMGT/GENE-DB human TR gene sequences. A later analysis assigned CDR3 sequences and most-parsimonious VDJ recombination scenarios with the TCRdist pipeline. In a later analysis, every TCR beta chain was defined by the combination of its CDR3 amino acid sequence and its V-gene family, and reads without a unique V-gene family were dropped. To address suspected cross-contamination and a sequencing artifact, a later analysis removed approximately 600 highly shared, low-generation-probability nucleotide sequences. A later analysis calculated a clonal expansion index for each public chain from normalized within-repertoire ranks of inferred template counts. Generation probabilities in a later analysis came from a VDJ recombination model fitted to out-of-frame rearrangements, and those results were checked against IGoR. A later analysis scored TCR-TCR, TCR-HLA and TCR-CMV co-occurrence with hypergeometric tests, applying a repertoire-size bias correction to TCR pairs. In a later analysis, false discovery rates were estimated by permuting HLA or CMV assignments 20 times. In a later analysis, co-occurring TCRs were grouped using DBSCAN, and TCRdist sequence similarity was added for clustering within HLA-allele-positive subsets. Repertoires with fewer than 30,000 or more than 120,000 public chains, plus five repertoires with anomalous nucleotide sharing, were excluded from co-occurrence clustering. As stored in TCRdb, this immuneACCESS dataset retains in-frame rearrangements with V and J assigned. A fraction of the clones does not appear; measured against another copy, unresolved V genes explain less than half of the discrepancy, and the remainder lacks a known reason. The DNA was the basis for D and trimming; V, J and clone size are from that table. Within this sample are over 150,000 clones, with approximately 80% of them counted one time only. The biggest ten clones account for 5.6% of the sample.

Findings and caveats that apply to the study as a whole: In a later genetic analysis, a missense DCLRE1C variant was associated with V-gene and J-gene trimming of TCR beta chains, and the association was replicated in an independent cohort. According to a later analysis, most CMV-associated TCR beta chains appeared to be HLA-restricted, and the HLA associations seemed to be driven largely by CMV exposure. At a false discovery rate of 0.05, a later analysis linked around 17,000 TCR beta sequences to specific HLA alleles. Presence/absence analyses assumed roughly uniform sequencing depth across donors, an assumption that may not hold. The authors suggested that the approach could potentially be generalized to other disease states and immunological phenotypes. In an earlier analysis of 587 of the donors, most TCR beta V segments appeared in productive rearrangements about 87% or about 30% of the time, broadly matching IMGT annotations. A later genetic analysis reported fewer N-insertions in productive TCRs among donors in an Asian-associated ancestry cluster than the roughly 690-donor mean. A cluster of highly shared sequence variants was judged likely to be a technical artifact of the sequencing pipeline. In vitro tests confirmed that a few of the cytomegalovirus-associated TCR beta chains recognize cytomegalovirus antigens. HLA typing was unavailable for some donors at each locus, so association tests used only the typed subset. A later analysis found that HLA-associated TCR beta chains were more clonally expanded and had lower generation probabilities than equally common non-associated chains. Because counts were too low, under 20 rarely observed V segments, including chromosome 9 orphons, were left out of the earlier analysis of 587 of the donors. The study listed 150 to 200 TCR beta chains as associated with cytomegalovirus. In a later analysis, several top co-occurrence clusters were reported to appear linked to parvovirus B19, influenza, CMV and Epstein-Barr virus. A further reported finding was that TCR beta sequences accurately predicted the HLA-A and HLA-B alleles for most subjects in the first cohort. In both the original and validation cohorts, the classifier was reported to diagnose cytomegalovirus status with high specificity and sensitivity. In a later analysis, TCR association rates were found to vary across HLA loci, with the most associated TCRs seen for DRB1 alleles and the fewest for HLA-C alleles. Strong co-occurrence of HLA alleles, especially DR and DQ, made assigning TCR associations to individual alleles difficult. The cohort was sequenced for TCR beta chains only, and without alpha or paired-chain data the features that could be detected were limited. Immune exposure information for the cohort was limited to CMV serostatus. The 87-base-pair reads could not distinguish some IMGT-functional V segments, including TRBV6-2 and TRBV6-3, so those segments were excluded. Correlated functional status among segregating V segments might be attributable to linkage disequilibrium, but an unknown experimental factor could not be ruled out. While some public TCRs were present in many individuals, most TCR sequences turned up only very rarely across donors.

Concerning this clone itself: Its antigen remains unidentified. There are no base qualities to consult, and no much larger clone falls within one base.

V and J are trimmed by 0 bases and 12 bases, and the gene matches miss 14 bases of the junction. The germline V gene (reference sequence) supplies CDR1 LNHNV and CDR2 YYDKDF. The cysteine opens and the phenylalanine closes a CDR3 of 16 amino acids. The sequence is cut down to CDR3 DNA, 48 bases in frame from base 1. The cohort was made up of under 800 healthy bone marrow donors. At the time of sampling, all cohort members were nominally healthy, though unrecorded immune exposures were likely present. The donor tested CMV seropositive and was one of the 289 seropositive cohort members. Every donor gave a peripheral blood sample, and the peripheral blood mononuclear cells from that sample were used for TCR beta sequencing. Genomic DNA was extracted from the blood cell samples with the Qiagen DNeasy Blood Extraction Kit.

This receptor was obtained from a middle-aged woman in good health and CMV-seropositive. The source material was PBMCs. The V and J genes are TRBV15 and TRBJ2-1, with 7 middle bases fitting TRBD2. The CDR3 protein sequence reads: CATSRELAGPLEGQFF. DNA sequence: TGTGCCACCAGCAGAGAGTTAGCGGGCCCGCTCGAGGGGCAGTTCTTC. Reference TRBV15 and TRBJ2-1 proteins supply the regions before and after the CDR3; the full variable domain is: DAMVIQNPRYQVTQFGKPVTLSCSQTLNHNVMYWYQQKSSQAPKLLFHYYDKDFNNEADTPDNFQSRRPNTSFCFLDIRSPGLGDTAMYLCATSRELAGPLEGQFFGPGTRLTVL.